One sample yielded the 28 T cell receptor beta chains listed below, sequenced in a study of tumor-infiltrating lymphocytes in primary liver carcinoma. It was unsorted whole blood that yielded blood RNA, and germline DNA was also extracted. Production of TCR beta cDNA used approximately 0.55 ug total RNA together with a constant-region primer. Slightly modified ARM-PCR served as the procedure for the TCR beta libraries. These libraries came from three rounds of nested multiplex PCR. The two initial PCR rounds, approximately 10 cycles each, used TRBV1-TRBV30 forward and C-beta reverse primers. TCRdb independently ran MiXCR on the multiplex PCR reads; one entry per CDR3 protein. Here the sample spans 320,000 or so distinct CDR3 sequences, 50% to 70% being singletons. The sequenced material came from peripheral blood. Receptors originate from a man aged 35 to 55 with primary liver carcinoma and hepatitis B virus infection.

J is TRBJ2-1 and V is TRBV12-3 or TRBV12-4; unclear D gene. V was pared by 7 bases and J by 9 bases, with 19 bases between. The CDR3 sequence is 14 residues long. The CDR3 loop is CASTPYNPGGEQFF. The CDR3 DNA reads TGTGCCAGCACCCCTTACAACCCGGGCGGTGAGCAGTTCTTC.

This chain connects TRBV7-9 to TRBJ2-2, with D perhaps given as TRBD1 or TRBD2 (5 bases each). Germline CDR1 reads SEHNR; CDR2 reads FQNEAQ (reference sequence). Trimming took off 0 bases at V and 7 bases at J, with 9 bases between the two ends. CDR3 length: 14 residues. The CDR3 nucleotides are TGTGCCAGCAGCTTAGCAGGGACGGACGGGGAGCTGTTTTTT. Protein product: CASSLAGTDGELFF.

For this clonotype: Since no conserved phenylalanine or tryptophan closes the CDR3, a read error is the likely cause. The chain carries TRBV11-1 and TRBJ2-3, with D tentatively TRBD1 or TRBD2 (5 bases each). The germline CDR1 and CDR2 sequences are SGHAT and FQDESV (reference sequence). The CDR3 is 19 amino acids. Trimming left V 4 bases short and J 1 base short, with 24 bases between. CDR3 nucleotide sequence: TGTGCCAGCAGCTCTGGGGGAAACTCCGTTGGAGCCCGCACAGATACGCAGTATTAT. It codes for CASSSGGNSVGARTDTQYY.

Of note for this clonotype: One base away lies a much larger clone, so this may be a sequencing read error. The chain uses TRBV6-1 and TRBJ1-6; the D gene is possibly TRBD1 (6 bases). Germline loops: CDR1 MNHNS, CDR2 SASEGT. The CDR3 covers 15 residues. V lost 6 bases and J lost 9, with 18 bases in between. The DNA for the CDR3 is TGTGCCAGCAGGGCACCGGCACAGGGAGGTTCACCCCTCCACTTT. The encoded protein is CASRAPAQGGSPLHF.

Points on this clonotype: A much larger clone differs from this one at a single base, so this may be a read error. CDR3 loop: CASSLGRADTEAFF. CDR3 DNA: TGTGCCAGCAGCCTGGGGAGGGCGGACACTGAAGCTTTCTTT. The chain employs TRBV14 and TRBJ1-1, with unresolved D. This CDR3 spans 14 amino acids. Trimming cost V 4 bases and J 3 bases, with 12 bases left between them. Germline-derived CDR1 and CDR2 are SGHDN and FVKESK.

For this clonotype: This clone may be a read error of a much larger clone one base away. This sequence joins TRBV7-8 and TRBJ2-7; tentative D call: TRBD2 (6 bases). The CDR3 has 14 amino acids. V was cut by 5 bases and J by 2 bases, with 13 bases left in between. Germline CDR1 is SGHVS and CDR2 is FQNEAQ. CDR3 loop: CASSPLAQAYEQYF. DNA of the CDR3: TGTGCCAGCAGCCCACTAGCCCAGGCCTACGAGCAGTACTTC.

As regards this clonotype: The junction shows a germline mismatch at one end, possibly a read error. The chain uses TRBV28 and TRBJ2-7, with 12 positions matching TRBD2. The CDR3 totals 19 residues. Germline assignment: CDR1 MDHEN and CDR2 SYDVKM. The CDR3 loop is CDSTQPIFLAGGSSYEQYF. CDR3 nucleotides: TGTGACAGCACCCAACCCATTTTTCTAGCGGGAGGGAGCTCCTACGAGCAGTACTTC.

The chain joins TRBV5-1 to TRBJ2-7, with D possibly being TRBD2 (7 bases). The germline CDR1 and CDR2 sequences are SGHRS and YFSETQ. The CDR3 has 15 amino acids. V was clipped by 3 bases and J by 4 bases, with 17 bases between them. Here the CDR3 reads CASSWGGGRVYEQYF. The CDR3 nucleotides are TGCGCCAGCAGCTGGGGGGGGGGGCGAGTGTACGAGCAGTACTTC.

This clonotype was found many times. The CDR3 nucleotides read TGTGCCAGCAGTGCCGGGACTAGCGGGTTGCCCACCGGGGAGCTGTTTTTT. Encoded protein: CASSAGTSGLPTGELFF. J is TRBJ2-2 and V is TRBV6-1; 12 bases align to TRBD2. The V and J ends lost 4 bases and 4 bases, in that order; junction bases with no gene match: 7. Germline V gene lookup returns CDR1 MNHNS and CDR2 SASEGT. The length of the CDR3 is 17 residues.

The rearrangement uses TRBV28 and TRBJ2-3; D not certain. Trimming pared 6 bases from V and 4 bases from J, leaving 14 bases between. Germline CDR1 is MDHEN and CDR2 is SYDVKM. The CDR3 is made up of 14 amino acids. In DNA form, the CDR3 reads TGTGCCAGCAGCACCGTGGCCGATGCAGATACGCAGTATTTT. Its protein is CASSTVADADTQYF.

This clonotype was observed a single time. The germline gene is not matched at one end of the junction; a read error may be the cause. The chain uses TRBV10-3 and TRBJ1-5; the match to TRBD1 covers 8 bases. This CDR3 comprises 13 residues. Germline V gene lookup returns CDR1 ENHRY and CDR2 SYGVKD. CDR3 sequence reads: CAIREQGDQPQHF. The CDR3 region has the DNA TGTGCCATCAGGGAACAGGGGGATCAGCCCCAGCATTTC.

The sample holds a few counts of this clonotype. V is TRBV18 and J is TRBJ2-1; D is ambiguous. Looked up from germline, CDR1 is KGHSH and CDR2 is LQKENI. The V end was cut by 3 bases, the J end by 6 bases, with 9 bases between. CDR3 length equals 13 residues. CDR3 in amino acids: CASSPDPGNEQFF. CDR3 bases: TGTGCCAGCTCACCGGACCCCGGCAATGAGCAGTTCTTC.

Of note for this clonotype: A much larger clone lies a single base off, so this may be a read error. The CDR3: CAISQQGYNEQLF. CDR3 DNA sequence: TGTGCCATCAGCCAACAGGGATACAATGAGCAGTTATTC. V is TRBV10-3 and J is TRBJ2-1; TRBD1 is a possible D gene (6 bases). The CDR3 contains 13 residues. Germline loops: CDR1 ENHRY, CDR2 SYGVKD.

The V and J genes are TRBV29-1 and TRBJ2-3; D call uncertain. This CDR3 comprises 11 residues. The V gene's germline CDR1 is SQVTM and CDR2 ANQGSEA. V was cut by 7 bases and J by 9 bases, with 14 bases left in between. The CDR3 loop reads CSAEVGETQYF. The CDR3 DNA follows: TGCAGCGCTGAGGTAGGAGAAACGCAGTATTTT.

With regard to this clonotype: One end of the junction varies from germline; a read error may be responsible. The chain recombines TRBV6-5 with TRBJ2-1; weak D call: TRBD2 (5 bases). Germline V lookup: CDR1 MNHEY, CDR2 SVGAGI. This CDR3 has 14 amino acids. Here the CDR3 DNA reads TGTGCCAGCAGTTACGCTTGCGGGTACAATGAGAAGTTCTTC. It codes for CASSYACGYNEKFF.

As regards this clonotype: One junction end does not reproduce the germline sequence, and a read error may be involved. The V gene is TRBV6-2 or TRBV6-3, the J gene TRBJ2-1; D gene uncertain. Germline CDR1 is MNHEY and CDR2 is SVGEGT. The CDR3 contains 17 residues. The CDR3: CASSYTTDHSSYNEQFF. The CDR3 nucleotides read TGTGCCAGCAGTTACACGACCGACCATAGCTCCTACAATGAGCAATTCTTC.

This chain joins TRBV7-9 and TRBJ1-1; no firm D call. Germline V gene lookup returns CDR1 SEHNR and CDR2 FQNEAQ (reference sequence). The CDR3 totals 13 residues. Trimming took 1 base from V and 5 from J, leaving 8 bases between them. The CDR3, as DNA: TGTGCCAGCAGCTTAGGGGGTAAGACTGAAGCTTTCTTT. Its protein is CASSLGGKTEAFF.

About this clonotype itself: This likely comes from a read error, as the CDR3 has no conserved phenylalanine or tryptophan at its end. The DNA is left out, because the CDR3 cannot be placed on it with certainty; the CDR3 is given as TCRdb lists it. This chain uses TRBV29-1 with TRBJ2-6. Germline CDR1 and CDR2: SQVTM and ANQGSEA. The CDR3 is made up of 13 amino acids, end residues included. CDR3 loop: CSVATIQSNVPTL.

As concerns this clonotype: The junction does not match germline at one end; this may be a read error. This chain uses TRBV4-2 with TRBJ2-7, with a tentative D call TRBD1 (6 bases). This CDR3 is 14 amino acids long. Looked up from germline, CDR1 is LGHNA and CDR2 is YNFKEQ. DNA for the CDR3: TGTCCCAGCAGCCAAGTAAAGGGACACTACGAGCAGTACTTC. It translates to CPSSQVKGHYEQYF.

As concerns this clonotype: A much larger clone is a single base away; this may be a read error. The J gene is TRBJ2-5, the V gene TRBV11-2; the D gene is possibly TRBD1 (6 bases). The V gene's germline CDR1 is SGHAT and CDR2 FQNNGV. This CDR3 has 14 residues. CDR3 loop: CVSSYWTVQETQYF. The DNA of the CDR3 is TGTGTCAGCAGCTATTGGACAGTTCAAGAGACCCAGTACTTC.

Points on this clonotype: One junction end does not reproduce the germline sequence, and a read error may be involved. This CDR3 reads CASNQEAGDVYNEQFF. Written as DNA, the CDR3 is TGTGCCAGCAACCAAGAAGCGGGAGACGTCTACAATGAGCAGTTCTTC. This chain connects TRBV4-1 to TRBJ2-1; 8 bases fit TRBD2. CDR1 MGHRA and CDR2 YSYEKL come from the germline V gene. CDR3 length equals 16 residues.

This clonotype appeared many times. The chain joins TRBV12-5 to TRBJ2-7, with TRBD2 as a possible D gene (6 bases). Trimming removed 6 bases at V and 8 bases at J, with 17 bases between. The CDR3 runs 13 residues. Germline CDR1 is LGHNT and CDR2 is FRNRAP. Here the CDR3 DNA reads TGTGCTAGTGGCGACCGGGTGGCGGGGAAGCAGTACTTC. Encoded protein: CASGDRVAGKQYF.

For this clonotype: A clone one base away is much larger, so this may be a read error. The chain couples TRBV6-6 to TRBJ2-3; 8 bases are shared with TRBD2. CDR1 MNHNY and CDR2 SVGAGI come from the germline V gene (reference sequence). This CDR3 has 11 amino acids. In DNA form, the CDR3 reads TGTGCCAGTGGGCGGGAGGATACGAAGTATTTT. Protein: CASGREDTKYF.

This clonotype was seen at least ten times. This chain uses TRBV12-3 or TRBV12-4 with TRBJ1-6; 12 bases align to TRBD1. V lost 5 bases, J lost 13 bases, and 6 bases stayed unmatched. The CDR3 covers 14 residues. CDR3 sequence reads: CASSPGTGGWPLHF. The CDR3 DNA reads TGTGCCAGCAGTCCCGGGACAGGGGGCTGGCCCCTCCACTTT.

The genes are TRBV7-9 and TRBJ2-1; D not certain. CDR3 length: 15 residues. Per the germline V gene, CDR1 is SEHNR and CDR2 is FQNEAQ (reference sequence). The CDR3 DNA sequence: TGTGCACTCCTACCAGCCGGGCAGGTCTACAATGAGCAGTTCTTC. It specifies CALLPAGQVYNEQFF.

This clonotype was seen a few times. This chain joins TRBV4-1 and TRBJ2-1; 9 bases are a match to TRBD2. The germline V gene encodes CDR1 MGHRA and CDR2 YSYEKL. This CDR3 contains 17 residues. With 0 bases clipped from V and 8 bases from J, the junction kept 11 bases outside the gene matches. Written as DNA, the CDR3 is TGCGCCAGCAGCCAAGAGGCAGCGGCGGGGGGGATCGATGAGCAGTTCTTC. It translates to CASSQEAAAGGIDEQFF.

This clonotype has at least ten counts. The chain carries TRBV12-3 or TRBV12-4 and TRBJ1-2; TRBD1 aligns across 8 bases. The CDR3 consists of 16 residues. J lost 4 bases, V lost 6 bases, and 13 bases had no gene match. The CDR3 DNA follows: TGTGCCAGCAGGGAGACGGGGACAGGCCGCGGCTATGGCTACACCTTC. Translation: CASRETGTGRGYGYTF.

A remark on this clonotype: One junction end does not reproduce the germline sequence, and a read error may be involved. V and J are TRBV5-5 and TRBJ2-3; 8 nucleotides align to TRBD2. Germline CDR1 is SGHKS and CDR2 is YYEKEE (reference sequence). The CDR3 covers 16 residues. CDR3 region: CASSLLASGGGDTQYF. The CDR3 DNA is TGTGCCAGCAGCCTCTTAGCATCGGGAGGGGGGGATACGCAATATTTT. Combining the CDR3 with reference TRBV5-5 and TRBJ2-3 gives the whole variable domain DAGVTQSPTHLIKTRGQQVTLRCSPISGHKSVSWYQQVLGQGPQFIFQYYEKEERGRGNFPDRFSARQFPNYSSELNVNALLLGDSALYLCASSLLASGGGDTQYFGPGTRLTVL.